The sequence of this T cell receptor beta chain was determined in a study of cytomegalovirus exposure and HLA in healthy donors. Overall study: Most donors, around 81% of a few hundred genotyped, fell in the Caucasian-associated ancestry cluster.

With 60 Vbeta and 13 Jbeta primers, the PCR was carried out. Here immunoSEQ multiplex PCR was the method, and the copy in TCRdb shows in-frame clones only, minus some. The sample yields approximately 140,000 clones, roughly 81% seen once. Notes on the study in general: Per a later analysis, about 17,000 TCR beta sequences showed association with HLA alleles at 0.05 false discovery rate.

As for this clone: Its specificity is unknown.

The CDR3 is 15 amino acids. Germline values: CDR1 MNHEY, CDR2 SVGAGI. V was pared by 6 bases and J by 4 bases, with 8 bases of the junction left unmatched. The V call is TRBV6-5, the J call TRBJ1-4; 7 nucleotides align to TRBD1. Sequencing was carried out using PBMCs. The sequence came from a female donor in good health and CMV-seronegative. CDR3 amino acids: CASRTTGAINEKLFF. The CDR3 DNA reads as TGTGCCAGCAGAACCACAGGGGCCATTAATGAAAAACTGTTTTTT.